This T cell receptor (beta chain) is from a study of CD8 T cells in ankylosing spondylitis. Details on this clonotype: The antigen remains unidentified.

With molecular barcodes, quantitative 5'-RACE was used to make the TCR beta libraries. Each CDR3 protein gets one entry after TCRdb re-called the 5' RACE reads with MiXCR. This sample has 450,000 or so distinct CDR3 sequences, with more than 25% found just once. Study-wide points: Disease-linked clones were found to be CD8+ and relatively rare in peripheral blood. Within matched ankylosing spondylitis synovial fluid, disease-linked clones were reportedly significantly enriched. Several highly homologous variants made up a TCR beta motif that seemed to typify ankylosing spondylitis blood. Certain motif variants had earlier appeared in reactive arthritis synovial fluid and blood.

J gave up 1 base and V 5 bases, and 8 bases lay outside the gene matches. The CDR3 length is 15 residues. The germline V gene has CDR1 DFQATT and CDR2 SNEGSKA (reference sequence). The rearrangement joins TRBV20-1 to TRBJ2-1, with 7 bases lining up with TRBD2. The source material was blood, either unsorted or a sorted T cell fraction (not recorded which). The source of this sequence is a male donor with ankylosing spondylitis. As DNA, the CDR3 is TGCAGTGCTTTAGGTGGTAGCGGGTCCTACAATGAGCAGTTCTTC. It is translated as CSALGGSGSYNEQFF.